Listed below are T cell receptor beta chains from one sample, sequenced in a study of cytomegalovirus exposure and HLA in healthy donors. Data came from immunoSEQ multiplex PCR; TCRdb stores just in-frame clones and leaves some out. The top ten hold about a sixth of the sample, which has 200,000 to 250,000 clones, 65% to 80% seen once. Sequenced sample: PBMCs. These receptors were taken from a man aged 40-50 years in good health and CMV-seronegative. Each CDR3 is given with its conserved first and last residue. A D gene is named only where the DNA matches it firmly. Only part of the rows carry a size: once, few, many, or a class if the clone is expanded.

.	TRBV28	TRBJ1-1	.	TGTGCCAGCACCGGTCAGGAAGGCACTGAAGCTTTCTTT	CASTGQEGTEAFF
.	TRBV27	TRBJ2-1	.	TGTGCCAGCAGCTCGTTTACATCGAATGAGCAGTTCTTC	CASSSFTSNEQFF
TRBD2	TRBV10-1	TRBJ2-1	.	TGCGCCAGCAGTGAGACCCTAGCGGGAGCCGGGTTCTTC	CASSETLAGAGFF
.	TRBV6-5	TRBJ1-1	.	TGTGCCAGCAGTTACTCGACAGATTATAACACTGAAGCTTTCTTT	CASSYSTDYNTEAFF
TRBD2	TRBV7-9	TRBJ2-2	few	TGTGCCAGCAGCAGGGGACTAGCGAACACCGGGGAGCTGTTTTTT	CASSRGLANTGELFF
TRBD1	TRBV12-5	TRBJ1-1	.	TGTGCTAGTGGTCCCGGACAGGGGGGGGGTGAAGCTTTCTTT	CASGPGQGGGEAFF
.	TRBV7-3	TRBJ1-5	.	TGTGCCAGCAGCCCCGACAGGAATCAGCCCCAGCATTTT	CASSPDRNQPQHF
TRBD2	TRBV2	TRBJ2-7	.	TGTGCCAGCAGTGAACCTAGCGGGAGGAGCTCCTACGAGCAGTACTTC	CASSEPSGRSSYEQYF
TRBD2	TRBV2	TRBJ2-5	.	TGTGCCAGCCCCGTGCCAAGGCGGGGGGCCCAAGAGACCCAGTACTTC	CASPVPRRGAQETQYF
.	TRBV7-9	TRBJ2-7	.	TGTGCCAGCAGCCCACAGCCTACCGAGCAGTACTTC	CASSPQPTEQYF
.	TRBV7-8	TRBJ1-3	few	TGTGCCAGCAGCTTAGGGTCCCGGGGGTTTGGAAACACCATATATTTT	CASSLGSRGFGNTIYF
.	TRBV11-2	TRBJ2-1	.	TGTGCCAGCAGCCCCCGGCTCAGAGAGCGGTACAATGAGCAGTTCTTC	CASSPRLRERYNEQFF
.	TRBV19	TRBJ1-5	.	TGTGCCAGTAGTCAGGGTAGGGGCCTCTCCTGGAGGGCTAATCAGCCCCAGCATTTT	CASSQGRGLSWRANQPQHF
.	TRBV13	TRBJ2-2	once	TGTGCCAGCAGGAGGCGGGGGCTGGACACCGGGGAGCTGTTTTTT	CASRRRGLDTGELFF
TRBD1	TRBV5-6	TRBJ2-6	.	TGTGCCAGCAGCTCACAGGGGGCTCCCCTAGCTGGGGCCAACGTCCTGACTTTC	CASSSQGAPLAGANVLTF
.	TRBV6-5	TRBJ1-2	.	TGTGCCAGCAGTCCAACACAATTCTATGGCTACACCTTC	CASSPTQFYGYTF
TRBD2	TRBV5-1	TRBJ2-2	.	TGCGCCAGCAGCTTCCTAGCGGGAACGAACACCGGGGAGCTGTTTTTT	CASSFLAGTNTGELFF